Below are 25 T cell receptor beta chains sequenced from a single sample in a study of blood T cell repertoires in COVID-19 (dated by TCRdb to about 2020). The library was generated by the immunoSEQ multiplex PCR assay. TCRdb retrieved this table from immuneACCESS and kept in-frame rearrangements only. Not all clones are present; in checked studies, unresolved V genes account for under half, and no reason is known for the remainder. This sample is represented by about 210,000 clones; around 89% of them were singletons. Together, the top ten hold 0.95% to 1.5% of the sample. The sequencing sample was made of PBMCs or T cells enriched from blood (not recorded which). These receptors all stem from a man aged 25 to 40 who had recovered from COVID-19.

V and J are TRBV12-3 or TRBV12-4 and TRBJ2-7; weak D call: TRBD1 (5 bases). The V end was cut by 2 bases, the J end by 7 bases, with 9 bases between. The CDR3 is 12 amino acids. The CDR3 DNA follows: TGTGCCAGCAGTTTAAGGGGTTGGGAGCAGTACTTC. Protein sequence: CASSLRGWEQYF.

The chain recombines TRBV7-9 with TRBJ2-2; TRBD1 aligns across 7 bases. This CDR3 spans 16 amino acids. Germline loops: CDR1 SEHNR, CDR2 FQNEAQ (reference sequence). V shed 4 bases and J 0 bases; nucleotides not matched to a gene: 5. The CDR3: CASSYPGTANTGELFF. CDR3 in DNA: TGTGCCAGCAGCTATCCCGGGACAGCGAACACCGGGGAGCTGTTTTTT.

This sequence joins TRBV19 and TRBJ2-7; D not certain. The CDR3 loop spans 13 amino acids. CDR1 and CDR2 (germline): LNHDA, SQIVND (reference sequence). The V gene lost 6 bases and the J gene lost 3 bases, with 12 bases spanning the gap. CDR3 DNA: TGTGCCAGTAGCGTGAAGCTTAACTACGAGCAGTACTTC. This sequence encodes CASSVKLNYEQYF. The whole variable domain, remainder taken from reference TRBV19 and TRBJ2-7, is DGGITQSPKYLFRKEGQNVTLSCEQNLNHDAMYWYRQDPGQGLRLIYYSQIVNDFQKGDIAEGYSVSREKKESFPLTVTSAQKNPTAFYLCASSVKLNYEQYFGPGTRLTVT.

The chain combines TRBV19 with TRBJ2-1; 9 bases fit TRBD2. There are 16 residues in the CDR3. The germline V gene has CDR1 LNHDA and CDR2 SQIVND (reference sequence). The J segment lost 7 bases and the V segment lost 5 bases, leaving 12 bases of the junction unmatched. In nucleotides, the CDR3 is TGTGCCAGTAGTGTCTCTAGCGGGGTTTCGGAGAATGAGCAGTTCTTC. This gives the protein CASSVSSGVSENEQFF.

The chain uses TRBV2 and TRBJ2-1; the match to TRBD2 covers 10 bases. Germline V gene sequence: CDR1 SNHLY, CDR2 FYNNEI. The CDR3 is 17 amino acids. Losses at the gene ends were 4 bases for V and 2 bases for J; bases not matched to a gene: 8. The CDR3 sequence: CASSGSLAGGPYNEQFF. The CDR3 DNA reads TGTGCCAGCAGTGGGTCGTTAGCGGGGGGCCCCTACAATGAGCAGTTCTTC.

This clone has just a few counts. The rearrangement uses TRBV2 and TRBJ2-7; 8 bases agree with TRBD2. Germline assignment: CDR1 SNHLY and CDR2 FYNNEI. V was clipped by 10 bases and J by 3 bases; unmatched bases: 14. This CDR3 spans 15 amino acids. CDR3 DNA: TGTGCCACCTCCAACGCGGGAGGCTTTAACTACGAGCAGTACTTC. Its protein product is CATSNAGGFNYEQYF.

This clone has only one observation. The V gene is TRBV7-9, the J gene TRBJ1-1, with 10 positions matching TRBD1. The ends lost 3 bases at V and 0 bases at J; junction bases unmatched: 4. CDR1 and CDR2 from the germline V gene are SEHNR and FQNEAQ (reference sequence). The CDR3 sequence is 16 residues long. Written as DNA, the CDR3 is TGTGCCAGCAGCTTGGGACAGGGGATAATGAACACTGAAGCTTTCTTT. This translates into CASSLGQGIMNTEAFF.

The CDR3 DNA reads as TGTGCCAGCAGCTTAATCCGACAGGGTTTTGATGGCTACACCTTC. It encodes CASSLIRQGFDGYTF. V usage is TRBV7-2 and J usage is TRBJ1-2, with TRBD1 matching 7 bases. There are 15 residues in the CDR3. From germline, CDR1 is SGHTA and CDR2 FQGNSA. With V trimmed by 2 bases and J by 6 bases, 9 bases remained unmatched.

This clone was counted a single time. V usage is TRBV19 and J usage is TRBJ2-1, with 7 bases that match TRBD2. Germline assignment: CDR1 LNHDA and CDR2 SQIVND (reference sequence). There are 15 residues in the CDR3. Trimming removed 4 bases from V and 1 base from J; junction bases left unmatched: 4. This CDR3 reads CASSRTSFSYNEQFF. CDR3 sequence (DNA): TGTGCCAGTAGTAGGACTAGTTTTTCCTACAATGAGCAGTTCTTC.

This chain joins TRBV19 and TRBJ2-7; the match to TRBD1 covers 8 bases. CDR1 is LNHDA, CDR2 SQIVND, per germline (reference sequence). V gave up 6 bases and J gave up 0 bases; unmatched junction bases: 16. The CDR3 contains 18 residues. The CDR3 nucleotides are TGTGCCAGTAGCAAGTCCCGGGACAGGCGTGTTAGCTCCTACGAGCAGTACTTC. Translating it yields CASSKSRDRRVSSYEQYF.

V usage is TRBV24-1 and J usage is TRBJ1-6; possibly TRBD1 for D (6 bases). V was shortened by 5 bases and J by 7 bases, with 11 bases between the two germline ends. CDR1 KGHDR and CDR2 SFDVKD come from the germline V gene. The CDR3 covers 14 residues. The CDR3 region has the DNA TGTGCCACCAGTGCCCGGACAGCGAATTCACCCCTCCACTTT. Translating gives CATSARTANSPLHF.

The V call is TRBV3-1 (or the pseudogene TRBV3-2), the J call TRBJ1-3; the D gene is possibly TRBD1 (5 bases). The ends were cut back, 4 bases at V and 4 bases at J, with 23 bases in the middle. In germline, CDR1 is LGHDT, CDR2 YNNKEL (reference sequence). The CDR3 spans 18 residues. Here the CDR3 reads CASSLPSKGWTTGNTIYF. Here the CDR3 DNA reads TGTGCCAGCAGCCTCCCCAGTAAGGGTTGGACAACCGGAAACACCATATATTTT.

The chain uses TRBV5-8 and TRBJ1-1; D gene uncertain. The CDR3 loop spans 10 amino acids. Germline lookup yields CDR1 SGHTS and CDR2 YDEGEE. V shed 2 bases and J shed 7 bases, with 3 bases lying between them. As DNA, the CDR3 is TGTGCCAGCAGCTTCAATGAAGCTTTCTTT. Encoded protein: CASSFNEAFF. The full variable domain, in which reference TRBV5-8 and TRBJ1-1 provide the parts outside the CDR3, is EAGVTQSPTHLIKTRGQQATLRCSPISGHTSVYWYQQALGLGLQFLLWYDEGEERNRGNFPPRFSGRQFPNYSSELNVNALELEDSALYLCASSFNEAFFGQGTRLTVV.

Here the CDR3 reads CASSQAADSLEQYF. CDR3 in DNA: TGCGCCAGCAGCCAGGCGGCGGACTCGCTTGAGCAGTACTTC. The V call is TRBV5-1, the J call TRBJ2-7; D possibly corresponds to TRBD2 (5 bases). V dropped 4 bases and J dropped 7 bases, with 18 bases sitting between them. The CDR3 has 14 amino acids. CDR1 and CDR2 from the germline V gene are SGHRS and YFSETQ.

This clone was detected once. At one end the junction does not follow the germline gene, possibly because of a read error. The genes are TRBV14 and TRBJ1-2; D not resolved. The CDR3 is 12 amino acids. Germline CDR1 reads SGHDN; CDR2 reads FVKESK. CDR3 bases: TGTGCCAGCAGCCAAGGGCGGGTGGCGATCGCCTTC. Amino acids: CASSQGRVAIAF.

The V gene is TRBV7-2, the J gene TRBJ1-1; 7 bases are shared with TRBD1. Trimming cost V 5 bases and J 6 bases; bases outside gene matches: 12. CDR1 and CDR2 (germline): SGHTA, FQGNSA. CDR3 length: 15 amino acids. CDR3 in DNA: TGTGCCAGCAGCCTCACAGGGGACCCACCCTCTGAAGCTTTCTTT. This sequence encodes CASSLTGDPPSEAFF.

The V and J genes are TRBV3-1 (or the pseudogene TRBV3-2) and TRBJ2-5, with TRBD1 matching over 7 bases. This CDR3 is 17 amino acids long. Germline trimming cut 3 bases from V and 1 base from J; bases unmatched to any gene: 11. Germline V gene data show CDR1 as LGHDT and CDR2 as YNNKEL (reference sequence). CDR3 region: CASSHYRTGGGQETQYF. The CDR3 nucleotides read TGTGCCAGCAGCCATTATCGGACAGGAGGTGGCCAAGAGACCCAGTACTTC.

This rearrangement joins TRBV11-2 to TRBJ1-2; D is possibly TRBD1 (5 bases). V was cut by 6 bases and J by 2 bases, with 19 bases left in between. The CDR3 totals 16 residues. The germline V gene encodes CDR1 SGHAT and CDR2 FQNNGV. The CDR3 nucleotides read TGTGCCAGCAGTCTGCTGCCAGGGAGGGCCAACTATGGCTACACCTTC. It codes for CASSLLPGRANYGYTF.

The CDR3 is CASSYSWQGSGYGYTF. CDR3 sequence (DNA): TGTGCCAGCAGTTACTCTTGGCAGGGGTCCGGATATGGCTACACCTTC. V and J are TRBV6-6 and TRBJ1-2; a weak D match, TRBD1 (6 bases). Germline assignment: CDR1 MNHNY and CDR2 SVGAGI (reference sequence). The germline V and J ends were trimmed by 0 bases and 5 bases, with 16 bases remaining between them. The CDR3 runs 16 residues.

CDR3 sequence reads: CASSLIRGYGYTF. In nucleotides, the CDR3 is TGTGCCAGCAGCTTGATCAGGGGCTATGGCTACACCTTC. J is TRBJ1-2 and V is TRBV5-6; possibly TRBD1 for D (6 bases). The V end was cut by 1 base, the J end by 4 bases, with 8 bases between. Germline V CDR1 and CDR2: SGHDT, YYEEEE. The CDR3 has 13 residues.

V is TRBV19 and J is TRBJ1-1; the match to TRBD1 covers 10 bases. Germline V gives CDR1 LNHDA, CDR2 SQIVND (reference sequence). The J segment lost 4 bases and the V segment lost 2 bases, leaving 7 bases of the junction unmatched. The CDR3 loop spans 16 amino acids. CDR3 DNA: TGTGCCAGTAGTATAACTGGGGGACAGGGGTCCACTGAAGCTTTCTTT. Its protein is CASSITGGQGSTEAFF.

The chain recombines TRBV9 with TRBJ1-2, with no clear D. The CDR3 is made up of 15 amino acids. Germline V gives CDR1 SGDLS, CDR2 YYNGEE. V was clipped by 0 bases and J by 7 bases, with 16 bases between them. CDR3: CASSVGMTPGVGYTF. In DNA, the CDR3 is TGTGCCAGCAGCGTAGGAATGACCCCCGGGGTTGGCTACACCTTC.

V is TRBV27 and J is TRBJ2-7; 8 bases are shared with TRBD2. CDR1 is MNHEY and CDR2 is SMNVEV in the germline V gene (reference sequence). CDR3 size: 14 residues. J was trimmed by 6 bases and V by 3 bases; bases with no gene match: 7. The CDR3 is CASSFGGRIGEQYF. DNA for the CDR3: TGTGCCAGCAGTTTTGGCGGGAGGATTGGCGAGCAGTACTTC.

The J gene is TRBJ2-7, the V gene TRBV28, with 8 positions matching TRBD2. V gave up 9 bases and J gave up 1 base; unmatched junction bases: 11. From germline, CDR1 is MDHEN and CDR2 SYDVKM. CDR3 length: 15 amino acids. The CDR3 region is CASIKAGVSSYEQYF. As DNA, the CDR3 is TGTGCCAGTATTAAAGCGGGAGTTTCGTCCTACGAGCAGTACTTC.

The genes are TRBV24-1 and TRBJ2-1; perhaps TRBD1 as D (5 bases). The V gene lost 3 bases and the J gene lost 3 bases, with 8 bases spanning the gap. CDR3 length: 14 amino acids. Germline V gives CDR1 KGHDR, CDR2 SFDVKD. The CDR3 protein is CATSDRDSYNEQFF. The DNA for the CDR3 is TGTGCCACCAGTGATCGTGACAGCTACAATGAGCAGTTCTTC.